The clone carrying this T cell receptor (beta chain) came up many times. The data stem from a study of spatial heterogeneity in lung cancer. MiXCR was run by TCRdb on the 5' RACE reads, yielding one entry per CDR3 protein. Here the sample spans 13,000 or so distinct CDR3 sequences, less than 4.5% being singletons. The CDR3 spans 15 residues. Trimming took 3 bases from V and 0 from J, leaving 9 bases between them. CDR1 is SGHTA, CDR2 FQGNSA, per germline. Time point defined: sample taken at primary tumor resection. Sequenced here: PBMCs, sampled at surgery. This receptor was obtained from a male donor with early-stage non-small cell lung cancer. The chain employs TRBV7-2 and TRBJ1-5; D is uncertain. In nucleotides, the CDR3 is TGTGCCAGCAGCTTGACAACTTATAGCAATCAGCCCCAGCATTTT. This codes for CASSLTTYSNQPQHF.